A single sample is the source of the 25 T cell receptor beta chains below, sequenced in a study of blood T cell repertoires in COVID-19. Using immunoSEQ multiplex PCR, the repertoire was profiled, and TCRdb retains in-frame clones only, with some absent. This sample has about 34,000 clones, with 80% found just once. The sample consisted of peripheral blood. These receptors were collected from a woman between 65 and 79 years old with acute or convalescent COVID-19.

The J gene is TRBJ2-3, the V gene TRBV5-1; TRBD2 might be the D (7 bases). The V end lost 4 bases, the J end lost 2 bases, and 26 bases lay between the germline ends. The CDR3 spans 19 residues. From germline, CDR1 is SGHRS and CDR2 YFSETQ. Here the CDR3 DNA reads TGCGCCAGCAGCCCCGGGGTGGGGGGGCCGCGATCCCACACAGATACGCAGTATTTT. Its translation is CASSPGVGGPRSHTDTQYF.

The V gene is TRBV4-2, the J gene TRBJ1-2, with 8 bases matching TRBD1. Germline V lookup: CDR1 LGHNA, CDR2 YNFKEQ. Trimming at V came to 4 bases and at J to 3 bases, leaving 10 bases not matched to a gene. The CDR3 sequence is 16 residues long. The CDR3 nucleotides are TGTGCCAGCAGCCGACCTCTCGGACAGGGCTACTATGGCTACACCTTC. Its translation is CASSRPLGQGYYGYTF.

In DNA form, the CDR3 reads TGTGCCAGCAGCAAAGGGGCTGGGAGCGGGGACACTGAAGCTTTCTTT. Residues: CASSKGAGSGDTEAFF. The V gene is TRBV21-1, the J gene TRBJ1-1. TRBV21-1 corresponds to a pseudogene. The CDR3 extends over 16 amino acids.

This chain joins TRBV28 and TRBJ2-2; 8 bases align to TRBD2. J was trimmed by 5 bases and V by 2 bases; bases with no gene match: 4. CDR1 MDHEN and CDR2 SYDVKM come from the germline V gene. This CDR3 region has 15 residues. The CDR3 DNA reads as TGTGCCAGCAGTTTACGGGAGGGCGTTACCGGGGAGCTGTTTTTT. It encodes CASSLREGVTGELFF.

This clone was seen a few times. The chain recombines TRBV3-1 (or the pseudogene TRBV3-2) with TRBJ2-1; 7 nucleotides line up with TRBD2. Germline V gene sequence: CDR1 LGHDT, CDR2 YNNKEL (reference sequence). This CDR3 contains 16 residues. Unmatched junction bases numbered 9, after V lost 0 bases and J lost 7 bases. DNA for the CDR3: TGTGCCAGCAGCCAAGATTGGGGGGGAGTCGTTAATGAGCAGTTCTTC. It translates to CASSQDWGGVVNEQFF.

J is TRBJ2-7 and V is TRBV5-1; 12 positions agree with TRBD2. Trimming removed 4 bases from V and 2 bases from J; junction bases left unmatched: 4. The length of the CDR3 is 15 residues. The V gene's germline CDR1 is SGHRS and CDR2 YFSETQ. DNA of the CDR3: TGCGCCAGCAGCCCTAGCGGGGGGGCGGCCTACGAGCAGTACTTC. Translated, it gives CASSPSGGAAYEQYF.

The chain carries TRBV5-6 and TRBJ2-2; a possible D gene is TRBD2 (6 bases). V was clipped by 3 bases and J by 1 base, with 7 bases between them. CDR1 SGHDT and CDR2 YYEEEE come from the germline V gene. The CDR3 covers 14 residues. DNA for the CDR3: TGTGCCAGCAGCTCGGGACTGAACACCGGGGAGCTGTTTTTT. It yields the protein CASSSGLNTGELFF.

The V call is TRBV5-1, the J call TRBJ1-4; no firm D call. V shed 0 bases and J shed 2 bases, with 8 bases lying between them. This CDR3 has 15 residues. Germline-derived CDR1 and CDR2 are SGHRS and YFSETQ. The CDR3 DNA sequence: TGCGCCAGCAGCTTGGCGGCGGTCACTAATGAAAAACTGTTTTTT. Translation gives CASSLAAVTNEKLFF.

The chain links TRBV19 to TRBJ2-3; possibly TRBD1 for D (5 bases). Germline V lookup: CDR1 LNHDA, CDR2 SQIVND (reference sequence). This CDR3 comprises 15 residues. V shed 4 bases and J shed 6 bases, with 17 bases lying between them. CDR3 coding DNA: TGTGCCAGTAGTAGGGGCGGACATGCCAGGGATACGCAGTATTTT. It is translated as CASSRGGHARDTQYF.

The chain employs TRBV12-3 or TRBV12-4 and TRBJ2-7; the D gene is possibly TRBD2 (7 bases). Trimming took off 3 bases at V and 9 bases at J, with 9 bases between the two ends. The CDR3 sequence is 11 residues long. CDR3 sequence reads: CASSLGGPQYF. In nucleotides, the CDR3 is TGTGCCAGCAGTTTGGGGGGGCCGCAGTACTTC.

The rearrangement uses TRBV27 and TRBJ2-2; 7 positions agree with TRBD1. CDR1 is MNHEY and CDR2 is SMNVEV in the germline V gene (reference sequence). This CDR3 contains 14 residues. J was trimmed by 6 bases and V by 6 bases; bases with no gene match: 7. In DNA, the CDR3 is TGTGCCAGCAGGATTGACAGGGTCTCCGGGGAGCTGTTTTTT. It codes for CASRIDRVSGELFF.

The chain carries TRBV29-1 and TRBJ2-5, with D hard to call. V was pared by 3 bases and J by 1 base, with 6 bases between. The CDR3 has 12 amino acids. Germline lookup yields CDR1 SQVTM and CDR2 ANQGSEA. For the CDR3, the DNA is TGCAGCGTTGACCCTTTCCAAGAGACCCAGTACTTC. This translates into CSVDPFQETQYF. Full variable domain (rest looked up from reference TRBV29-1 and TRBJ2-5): SAVISQKPSRDICQRGTSLTIQCQVDSQVTMMFWYRQQPGQSLTLIATANQGSEATYESGFVIDKFPISRPNLTFSTLTVSNMSPEDSSIYLCSVDPFQETQYFGPGTRLLVL.

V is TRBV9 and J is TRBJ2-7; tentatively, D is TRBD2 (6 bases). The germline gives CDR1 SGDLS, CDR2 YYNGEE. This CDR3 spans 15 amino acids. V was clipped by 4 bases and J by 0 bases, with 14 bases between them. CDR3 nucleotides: TGTGCCAGCAGCCGAAGCGGGTCCTACTCCTACGAGCAGTACTTC. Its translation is CASSRSGSYSYEQYF.

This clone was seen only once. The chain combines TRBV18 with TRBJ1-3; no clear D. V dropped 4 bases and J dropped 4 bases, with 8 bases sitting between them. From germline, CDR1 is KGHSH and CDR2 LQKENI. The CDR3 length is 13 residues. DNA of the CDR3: TGTGCCAGCTCACTGCGGATCGGAAACACCATATATTTT. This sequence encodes CASSLRIGNTIYF.

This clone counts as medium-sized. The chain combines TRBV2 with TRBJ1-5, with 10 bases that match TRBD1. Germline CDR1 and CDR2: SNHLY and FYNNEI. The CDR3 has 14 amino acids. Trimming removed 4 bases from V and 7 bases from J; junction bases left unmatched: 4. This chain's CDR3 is CASSGTGGQQPQHF. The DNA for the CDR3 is TGTGCCAGCAGTGGGACAGGGGGGCAACAGCCCCAGCATTTT.

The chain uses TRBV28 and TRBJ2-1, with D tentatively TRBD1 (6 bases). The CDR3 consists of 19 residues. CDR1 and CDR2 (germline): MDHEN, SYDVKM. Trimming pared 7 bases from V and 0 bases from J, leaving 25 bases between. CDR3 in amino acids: CASIGMNKTGLSSYNEQFF. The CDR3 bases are TGTGCCAGCATCGGGATGAATAAAACAGGGCTTAGCTCCTACAATGAGCAGTTCTTC.

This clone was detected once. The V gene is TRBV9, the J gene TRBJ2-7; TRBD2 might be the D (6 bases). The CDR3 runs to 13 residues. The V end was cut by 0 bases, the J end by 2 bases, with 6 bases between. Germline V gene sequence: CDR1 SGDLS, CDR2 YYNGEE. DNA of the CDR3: TGTGCCAGCAGCGTAGCTAGCGCCTACGAGCAGTACTTC. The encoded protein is CASSVASAYEQYF. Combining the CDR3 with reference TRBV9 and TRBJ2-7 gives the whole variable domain DSGVTQTPKHLITATGQRVTLRCSPRSGDLSVYWYQQSLDQGLQFLIQYYNGEERAKGNILERFSAQQFPDLHSELNLSSLELGDSALYFCASSVASAYEQYFGPGTRLTVT.

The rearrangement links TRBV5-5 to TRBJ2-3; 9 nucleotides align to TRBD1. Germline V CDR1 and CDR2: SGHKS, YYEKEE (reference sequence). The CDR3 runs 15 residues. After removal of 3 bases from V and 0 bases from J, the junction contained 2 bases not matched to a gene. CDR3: CASSSGTGSTDTQYF. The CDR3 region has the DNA TGTGCCAGCAGCTCCGGGACAGGGAGCACAGATACGCAGTATTTT.

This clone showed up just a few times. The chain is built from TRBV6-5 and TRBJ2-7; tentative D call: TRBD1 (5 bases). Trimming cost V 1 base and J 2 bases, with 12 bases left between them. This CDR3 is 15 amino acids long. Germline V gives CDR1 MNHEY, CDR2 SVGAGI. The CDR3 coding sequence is TGTGCCAGCAGTTACTTGACAGTTTATCCCTACGAGCAGTACTTC. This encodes CASSYLTVYPYEQYF.

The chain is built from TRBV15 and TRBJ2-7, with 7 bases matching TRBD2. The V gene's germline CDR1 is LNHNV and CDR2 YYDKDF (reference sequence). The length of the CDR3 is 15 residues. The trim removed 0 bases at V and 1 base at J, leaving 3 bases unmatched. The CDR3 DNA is TGTGCCACCAGCAGAGATTGGGAGGGATCCTACGAGCAGTACTTC. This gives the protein CATSRDWEGSYEQYF.

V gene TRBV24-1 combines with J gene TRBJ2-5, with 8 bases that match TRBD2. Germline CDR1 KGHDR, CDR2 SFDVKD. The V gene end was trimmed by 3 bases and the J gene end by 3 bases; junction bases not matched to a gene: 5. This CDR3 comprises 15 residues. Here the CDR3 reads CATSDPGGAEETQYF. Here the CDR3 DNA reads TGTGCCACCAGTGATCCGGGGGGGGCCGAAGAGACCCAGTACTTC.

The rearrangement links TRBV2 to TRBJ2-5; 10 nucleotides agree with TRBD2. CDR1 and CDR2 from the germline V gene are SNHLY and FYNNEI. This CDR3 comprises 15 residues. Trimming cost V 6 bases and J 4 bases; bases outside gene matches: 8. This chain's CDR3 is CASRPLAGRGETQYF. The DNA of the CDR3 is TGTGCCAGCAGGCCACTAGCGGGAAGGGGAGAGACCCAGTACTTC.

CDR3 in amino acids: CASSIIGGGAEAFF. DNA of the CDR3: TGTGCCAGTAGTATTATCGGCGGCGGGGCTGAAGCTTTCTTT. This rearrangement joins TRBV19 to TRBJ1-1, with unresolved D. This CDR3 has 14 residues. Looked up from germline, CDR1 is LNHDA and CDR2 is SQIVND (reference sequence). Trimming removed 3 bases from V and 6 bases from J, with 14 bases in between.

As DNA, the CDR3 is TGTGCCAGCAGCTTAGTGTGGGGCTTAAACACCGGGGAGCTGTTTTTT. Translated, it gives CASSLVWGLNTGELFF. V usage is TRBV7-8 and J usage is TRBJ2-2; perhaps TRBD1 as D (5 bases). Trimming left V 1 base short and J 2 bases short, with 11 bases between. This CDR3 has 16 amino acids. CDR1 is SGHVS, CDR2 FQNEAQ, per germline.

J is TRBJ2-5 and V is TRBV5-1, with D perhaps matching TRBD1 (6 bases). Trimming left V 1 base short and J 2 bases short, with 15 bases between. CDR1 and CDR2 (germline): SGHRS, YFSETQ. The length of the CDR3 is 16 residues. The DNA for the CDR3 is TGCGCCAGCAGCTTGAGTACAGGGCCGGGTCAAGAGACCCAGTACTTC. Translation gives CASSLSTGPGQETQYF.